Listed below are T cell receptor beta chains from one sample, sequenced in a study of blood T cell repertoires in COVID-19. Profiling relied on immunoSEQ multiplex PCR, and the TCRdb table lists in-frame clones only, not all of them. Among some 180,000 clones listed, about four fifths were seen once. The sequenced material came from peripheral blood. Receptor source: an elderly woman with acute or convalescent COVID-19. Both conserved end residues are part of each CDR3. Each record gives: clone size, D gene, J gene, V gene, CDR3 protein, CDR3 DNA. D genes are given only for firm matches. Size is stated for part of the rows, as once, few or many counts, or as a class when the clone is expanded.

abundance: .; d_gene: .; j_gene: TRBJ2-7; v_gene: TRBV4-3; CDR3aa: CASSRDRAYEQYF; CDR3nt: TGCGCCAGCAGCCGCGACAGAGCCTACGAGCAGTACTTC
abundance: .; d_gene: TRBD1; j_gene: TRBJ2-3; v_gene: TRBV5-1; CDR3aa: CASSSGQEDIVF; CDR3nt: TGCGCCAGCAGCTCGGGACAGGAAGATATAGTTTTT
abundance: many; d_gene: .; j_gene: TRBJ2-3; v_gene: TRBV7-9; CDR3aa: CASSSISRGTDTQYF; CDR3nt: TGTGCCAGCAGCTCGATATCGCGGGGCACAGATACGCAGTATTTT
abundance: .; d_gene: .; j_gene: TRBJ1-1; v_gene: TRBV28; CDR3aa: CASNGGTEAFF; CDR3nt: TGTGCCAGCAACGGGGGGACTGAAGCTTTCTTT
abundance: .; d_gene: .; j_gene: TRBJ2-7; v_gene: TRBV4-1; CDR3aa: CASSQHDTVTYEQYF; CDR3nt: TGCGCCAGCAGCCAACACGACACCGTCACCTACGAGCAGTACTTC
abundance: few; d_gene: TRBD1; j_gene: TRBJ1-5; v_gene: TRBV19; CDR3aa: CASTGMGTGGYQPQHF; CDR3nt: TGTGCCAGTACGGGGATGGGGACAGGGGGCTATCAGCCCCAGCATTTT
abundance: .; d_gene: .; j_gene: TRBJ2-1; v_gene: TRBV29-1; CDR3aa: CSVVASVARGEQFF; CDR3nt: TGCAGCGTTGTGGCTAGCGTTGCCCGCGGTGAGCAGTTCTTC
abundance: .; d_gene: .; j_gene: TRBJ2-2; v_gene: TRBV11-3; CDR3aa: CASSLNRVGGELFF; CDR3nt: TGTGCCAGCAGCTTGAACAGGGTTGGCGGGGAGCTGTTTTTT
abundance: .; d_gene: .; j_gene: TRBJ1-1; v_gene: TRBV14; CDR3aa: CASSRSGTEAFF; CDR3nt: TGTGCCAGCAGCCGTTCGGGGACTGAAGCTTTCTTT
abundance: .; d_gene: .; j_gene: TRBJ1-1; v_gene: TRBV30; CDR3aa: CAWSVRQDTEAFF; CDR3nt: TGTGCCTGGAGTGTACGCCAGGACACTGAAGCTTTCTTT
abundance: .; d_gene: .; j_gene: TRBJ1-2; v_gene: TRBV27; CDR3aa: CASSLSIQVNHGYTF; CDR3nt: TGTGCCAGCAGTTTATCGATCCAGGTTAATCATGGCTACACCTTC
abundance: .; d_gene: .; j_gene: TRBJ2-7; v_gene: TRBV19; CDR3aa: CASSIEGGDYEQYF; CDR3nt: TGTGCCAGTAGTATAGAAGGGGGGGACTACGAGCAGTACTTC
abundance: .; d_gene: .; j_gene: TRBJ2-7; v_gene: TRBV21-1; CDR3aa: CASSKTSGYYEQYF; CDR3nt: TGTGCCAGCAGCAAAACTAGCGGCTACTACGAGCAGTACTTC
abundance: .; d_gene: TRBD1; j_gene: TRBJ2-5; v_gene: TRBV5-1; CDR3aa: CASSPQGIQETQYF; CDR3nt: TGCGCCAGCAGCCCACAGGGGATCCAAGAGACCCAGTACTTC
abundance: once; d_gene: .; j_gene: TRBJ1-6; v_gene: TRBV12-3/TRBV12-4; CDR3aa: CASSLGRESPLHF; CDR3nt: TGTGCCAGCAGTTTGGGCCGTGAATCACCCCTCCACTTT
abundance: .; d_gene: .; j_gene: TRBJ2-1; v_gene: TRBV4-1; CDR3aa: CASSQGVGVYEQFF; CDR3nt: TGCGCCAGCAGCCAAGGTGTAGGGGTCTATGAGCAGTTCTTC
abundance: .; d_gene: .; j_gene: TRBJ1-5; v_gene: TRBV3-1/TRBV3-2; CDR3aa: CASSQDRDSPQHF; CDR3nt: TGTGCCAGCAGCCAAGATAGGGACTCGCCCCAGCATTTT
abundance: once; d_gene: TRBD2; j_gene: TRBJ2-7; v_gene: TRBV5-4; CDR3aa: CASKLAGGREQYF; CDR3nt: TGTGCCAGCAAACTAGCGGGAGGACGCGAGCAGTACTTC
abundance: few; d_gene: TRBD1; j_gene: TRBJ2-1; v_gene: TRBV6-5; CDR3aa: CASSNQGVGYREQFF; CDR3nt: TGTGCCAGCAGTAACCAGGGGGTGGGGTACCGTGAGCAGTTCTTC
abundance: .; d_gene: .; j_gene: TRBJ2-2; v_gene: TRBV6-1; CDR3aa: CASRGMDRALGELFF; CDR3nt: TGTGCCAGCAGGGGAATGGACAGAGCTTTAGGGGAGCTGTTTTTT
abundance: .; d_gene: .; j_gene: TRBJ2-1; v_gene: TRBV28; CDR3aa: CASRTATGYYNEQFF; CDR3nt: TGTGCCAGCAGGACAGCGACAGGATACTACAATGAGCAGTTCTTC
abundance: once; d_gene: TRBD1; j_gene: TRBJ2-2; v_gene: TRBV19; CDR3aa: CASMQGQGASGELFF; CDR3nt: TGTGCCAGTATGCAGGGACAGGGGGCGTCCGGGGAGCTGTTTTTT
abundance: .; d_gene: TRBD1; j_gene: TRBJ1-1; v_gene: TRBV4-1; CDR3aa: CASSQEGTGWNTEAFF; CDR3nt: TGCGCCAGCAGCCAAGAGGGGACAGGTTGGAACACTGAAGCTTTCTTT
abundance: few; d_gene: .; j_gene: TRBJ1-1; v_gene: TRBV5-1; CDR3aa: CASSTGDRGNTEAFF; CDR3nt: TGCGCCAGCAGCACGGGGGACCGCGGTAACACTGAAGCTTTCTTT
abundance: .; d_gene: .; j_gene: TRBJ1-3; v_gene: TRBV5-4; CDR3aa: CASSHGEGYTIYF; CDR3nt: TGTGCCAGCAGCCACGGAGAAGGATACACCATATATTTT
abundance: few; d_gene: .; j_gene: TRBJ2-2; v_gene: TRBV12-5; CDR3aa: CASGLNTMGGKDGELFF; CDR3nt: TGTGCTAGTGGTTTGAATACAATGGGCGGGAAGGACGGGGAGCTGTTTTTT
abundance: few; d_gene: .; j_gene: TRBJ1-1; v_gene: TRBV19; CDR3aa: CASSIGRRGKAFF; CDR3nt: TGTGCCAGTAGTATTGGCCGAAGGGGGAAAGCTTTCTTT
abundance: .; d_gene: .; j_gene: TRBJ2-1; v_gene: TRBV3-1/TRBV3-2; CDR3aa: CASSRLGAVNEQFF; CDR3nt: TGTGCCAGCAGCCGCCTGGGGGCAGTCAATGAGCAGTTCTTC
abundance: .; d_gene: TRBD1; j_gene: TRBJ2-1; v_gene: TRBV10-1; CDR3aa: CASTRDRGSDEQFF; CDR3nt: TGCGCCAGCACGCGGGACAGGGGATCTGATGAGCAGTTCTTC
abundance: .; d_gene: TRBD1; j_gene: TRBJ2-7; v_gene: TRBV27; CDR3aa: CASSSTGGRYEQYF; CDR3nt: TGTGCCAGCAGTTCGACAGGGGGCCGCTACGAGCAGTACTTC
abundance: .; d_gene: TRBD1; j_gene: TRBJ1-1; v_gene: TRBV14; CDR3aa: CASSQRTGRHTEAFF; CDR3nt: TGTGCCAGCAGCCAGCGGACAGGGCGCCACACTGAAGCTTTCTTT
abundance: .; d_gene: TRBD2; j_gene: TRBJ2-7; v_gene: TRBV4-1; CDR3aa: CASSQDRGAAAGTSGYEQYF; CDR3nt: TGCGCCAGCAGCCAAGATAGAGGAGCCGCCGCCGGGACTAGCGGATACGAGCAGTACTTC
abundance: once; d_gene: TRBD2; j_gene: TRBJ2-5; v_gene: TRBV5-1; CDR3aa: CASSYGLASETQYF; CDR3nt: TGCGCCAGCAGCTACGGACTAGCGAGTGAGACCCAGTACTTC